This T cell receptor beta chain was identified in a study of blood T cell repertoires in COVID-19. Overall study: T cells, B-cell-depleted T cells, or PBMCs supplied cDNA or gDNA.

This CDR3 contains 13 residues. CDR1 and CDR2 (germline): LNHDA, SQIVND (reference sequence). V was pared by 3 bases and J by 3 bases, with 6 bases between. Authors' analysis steps: Quantification of nucleated cells was approximated via reference gene primer amplification. Method: immunoSEQ multiplex PCR; TCRdb's copy keeps in-frame clones and lacks some. V and J calls and clone size come straight from that table; D and trimming were deduced from the DNA. The table lists fewer than 250,000 clones, approximately 90% of them singletons. The TCR sequence derives from a man younger than 45 with COVID-19, enrolled during active disease. The chain links TRBV19 to TRBJ1-5; D is uncertain. The sample consisted of peripheral blood. The CDR3 sequence is CASSMRDNQPQHF. DNA for the CDR3: TGTGCCAGTAGTATGCGAGACAATCAGCCCCAGCATTTT.